A single sample gave rise to the 5 T cell receptor beta chains below, sequenced in a study of blood T cell repertoires in COVID-19. Generated by immunoSEQ multiplex PCR, the TCRdb table keeps only in-frame clones and is missing some. There are about 110,000 clones in the sample; around 81% occur only once, and under 5% lies in the top ten. What was sequenced was peripheral blood. The receptors originated from a woman in her seventies with acute or convalescent COVID-19.

The gene calls are TRBV5-1 and TRBJ2-5, with 7 bases aligning to TRBD1. CDR1 is SGHRS and CDR2 is YFSETQ in the germline V gene. J lost 2 bases, V lost 4 bases, and 5 bases had no gene match. This CDR3 has 14 amino acids. CDR3 sequence reads: CASSRLDRQETQYF. Here the CDR3 DNA reads TGCGCCAGCAGCCGGCTGGACAGGCAAGAGACCCAGTACTTC.

The chain employs TRBV6-2 or TRBV6-3 and TRBJ1-5, with D possibly being TRBD1 (5 bases). Per the germline V gene, CDR1 is MNHEY and CDR2 is SVGEGT. V gave up 7 bases and J gave up 4 bases, with 11 bases separating them. CDR3 length equals 13 residues. The CDR3 spells CASTPGRNQPQHF. The CDR3 DNA reads as TGTGCCAGCACCCCAGGGAGGAATCAGCCCCAGCATTTT.

J is TRBJ2-2 and V is TRBV9; D possibly corresponds to TRBD2 (7 bases). Between the trimmed V and J ends, which lost 3 bases and 5 bases, there was a span of 17 bases. Germline V lookup: CDR1 SGDLS, CDR2 YYNGEE. The CDR3 contains 16 residues. The CDR3 DNA reads TGTGCCAGCAGCGGAAAACAGGGAGGGCGGACCGGGGAGCTGTTTTTT. It specifies CASSGKQGGRTGELFF.

The chain has TRBV14 and TRBJ1-1; possibly TRBD1 for D (5 bases). The CDR3 runs 14 residues. V lost 4 bases and J lost 1, with 10 bases in between. The germline gives CDR1 SGHDN, CDR2 FVKESK. The CDR3 DNA reads as TGTGCCAGCAGCCTCAAGGACAAGAACACTGAAGCTTTCTTT. Translated: CASSLKDKNTEAFF.

The CDR3 sequence: CASSSRLPGQGKLAGELFF. DNA of the CDR3: TGTGCCAGCAGCTCACGCCTACCCGGACAGGGGAAATTGGCCGGGGAGCTGTTTTTT. V is TRBV11-3 and J is TRBJ2-2; 9 nucleotides line up with TRBD1. V gave up 4 bases and J gave up 6 bases; unmatched junction bases: 18. The germline V gene encodes CDR1 SGHNT and CDR2 YENEEA. CDR3 length: 19 amino acids.